Presented here are 16 T cell receptor beta chains from one specimen sequenced in a study of blood T cell repertoires in COVID-19. Here immunoSEQ multiplex PCR was the method, and the copy in TCRdb shows in-frame clones only, minus some. The sample yields about 240,000 clones, more than 85% seen once. The sequenced sample was PBMCs or T cells enriched from blood (not recorded which). Receptors were obtained from a man aged 35 to 55 who had recovered from COVID-19.

This clone showed up just a few times. This sequence joins TRBV15 and TRBJ2-7, with D possibly TRBD2 on 5 matching bases. With 0 bases removed from V and 5 bases from J, the gap between germline ends came to 17 bases. This CDR3 spans 16 amino acids. Looked up from germline, CDR1 is LNHNV and CDR2 is YYDKDF (reference sequence). The CDR3 here is CATSRDRSQGSHEQYF. The CDR3 nucleotides read TGTGCCACCAGCAGAGATCGTAGTCAAGGGAGTCACGAGCAGTACTTC.

The gene calls are TRBV30 and TRBJ1-2; perhaps TRBD1 as D (6 bases). This CDR3 comprises 11 residues. V was shortened by 5 bases and J by 8 bases, with 12 bases between the two germline ends. Germline lookup yields CDR1 GTSNPN and CDR2 SVGIG (reference sequence). This CDR3 reads CAWLIRGGYTF. The CDR3 DNA follows: TGTGCCTGGCTTATCAGGGGAGGCTACACCTTC.

This clone was picked up a small number of times. V gene TRBV14 combines with J gene TRBJ2-1, with TRBD2 matching over 11 bases. The CDR3 extends over 16 amino acids. Germline lookup yields CDR1 SGHDN and CDR2 FVKESK. J lost 4 bases, V lost 0 bases, and 2 bases had no gene match. The CDR3 spells CASSQDRLAGYNEQFF. The CDR3 nucleotides are TGTGCCAGCAGCCAAGATCGACTAGCGGGATACAATGAGCAGTTCTTC. The full variable domain, in which reference TRBV14 and TRBJ2-1 provide the parts outside the CDR3, is EAGVTQFPSHSVIEKGQTVTLRCDPISGHDNLYWYRRVMGKEIKFLLHFVKESKQDESGMPNNRFLAERTGGTYSTLKVQPAELEDSGVYFCASSQDRLAGYNEQFFGPGTRLTVL.

In this sample, this clone turned up a few times. This chain connects TRBV30 to TRBJ1-5, with unresolved D. From germline, CDR1 is GTSNPN and CDR2 SVGIG (reference sequence). This CDR3 has 16 amino acids. The V and J ends lost 0 bases and 2 bases respectively, with 14 bases between them. The CDR3 DNA follows: TGTGCCTGGAGTGTACCGGCAGGTATGGGCAATCAGCCCCAGCATTTT. It codes for CAWSVPAGMGNQPQHF.

This chain uses TRBV19 with TRBJ1-2, with D perhaps matching TRBD1 (6 bases). Trimming took off 4 bases at V and 2 bases at J, with 14 bases between the two ends. The CDR3 loop spans 15 amino acids. Per germline, CDR1 LNHDA and CDR2 SQIVND (reference sequence). The CDR3, as DNA: TGTGCCAGTAGTACGCGGAGGACAGAGAACTATGGCTACACCTTC. Translation: CASSTRRTENYGYTF. The variable domain in full, with the rest retrieved from reference TRBV19 and TRBJ1-2, is DGGITQSPKYLFRKEGQNVTLSCEQNLNHDAMYWYRQDPGQGLRLIYYSQIVNDFQKGDIAEGYSVSREKKESFPLTVTSAQKNPTAFYLCASSTRRTENYGYTFGSGTRLTVV.

The sample holds one count of this clone. The chain recombines TRBV6-5 with TRBJ1-3; no firm D call. Trimming pared 5 bases from V and 0 bases from J, leaving 11 bases between. Germline CDR1 reads MNHEY; CDR2 reads SVGAGI. There are 15 residues in the CDR3. The CDR3 DNA sequence: TGTGCCAGCAGTAGCGGGCAGGCCTCTGGAAACACCATATATTTT. Translated: CASSSGQASGNTIYF.

The CDR3 DNA follows: TGTGCCAGTAGTATGGGACAGGGGGTAGCGGGGGCCAACGTCCTGACTTTC. Amino acid sequence: CASSMGQGVAGANVLTF. The rearrangement uses TRBV19 and TRBJ2-6; 11 nucleotides agree with TRBD1. The CDR3 sequence is 17 residues long. J lost 4 bases, V lost 3 bases, and 5 bases had no gene match. Germline V gene lookup returns CDR1 LNHDA and CDR2 SQIVND (reference sequence).

Comments on this clone: Other DNA sequences within the sample encode an identical CDR3. The rearrangement joins TRBV5-4 to TRBJ1-3; TRBD1 might be the D (5 bases). The germline CDR1 and CDR2 sequences are SGHNT and YYREEE (reference sequence). The V end was cut by 0 bases, the J end by 0 bases, with 7 bases between. The CDR3 consists of 15 residues. CDR3 region: CASSLGGGSGNTIYF. CDR3 DNA sequence: TGTGCCAGCAGCTTGGGCGGGGGCTCTGGAAACACCATATATTTT.

For the CDR3, the DNA is TGTGCCACCAGTGGTGTGGGCCTTCGGGAGGAGCAGTACTTC. It encodes CATSGVGLREEQYF. The chain combines TRBV24-1 with TRBJ2-7; tentatively, D is TRBD2 (6 bases). The CDR3 is 14 amino acids. The V and J ends lost 5 bases and 7 bases respectively, with 17 bases between them. The germline gives CDR1 KGHDR, CDR2 SFDVKD.

In its sample, this clone was seen once. This chain links TRBV5-4 with TRBJ1-4; 10 bases align to TRBD1. The CDR3 has 15 amino acids. With V trimmed by 4 bases and J by 8 bases, 8 bases remained unmatched. Germline V gene sequence: CDR1 SGHNT, CDR2 YYREEE (reference sequence). This CDR3 is CASSLRTGGEEKLFF. The CDR3 region has the DNA TGTGCCAGCAGCCTCCGGACAGGGGGAGAGGAAAAACTGTTTTTT.

This sequence joins TRBV19 and TRBJ1-1; no firm D call. Germline values: CDR1 LNHDA, CDR2 SQIVND (reference sequence). V lost 3 bases to trimming and J lost 3 bases, with 8 bases between them. The CDR3 length is 13 residues. CDR3 nucleotide sequence: TGTGCCAGTAGTATGTGGGGAGACACTGAAGCTTTCTTT. It is translated as CASSMWGDTEAFF. Looking up the rest from reference TRBV19 and TRBJ1-1 gives the full variable domain: DGGITQSPKYLFRKEGQNVTLSCEQNLNHDAMYWYRQDPGQGLRLIYYSQIVNDFQKGDIAEGYSVSREKKESFPLTVTSAQKNPTAFYLCASSMWGDTEAFFGQGTRLTVV.

The J gene is TRBJ2-7, the V gene TRBV5-1; TRBD2 matches 7 bases. The CDR3 consists of 15 residues. V was pared by 3 bases and J by 4 bases, with 10 bases of the junction left unmatched. Germline V gene lookup returns CDR1 SGHRS and CDR2 YFSETQ. This chain's CDR3 is CASSSGLGSFYEQYF. The CDR3 bases are TGCGCCAGCAGCTCCGGACTAGGTTCCTTTTACGAGCAGTACTTC.

This clone was seen only once. The chain couples TRBV15 to TRBJ2-1; 8 bases are a match to TRBD2. Germline V gene sequence: CDR1 LNHNV, CDR2 YYDKDF (reference sequence). The CDR3 is 15 residues long. V gave up 0 bases and J gave up 3 bases; unmatched junction bases: 1. The CDR3 DNA follows: TGTGCCACCAGCAGAGATCTAGCGGGCTACAATGAGCAGTTCTTC. Translation: CATSRDLAGYNEQFF.

V gene TRBV7-9 combines with J gene TRBJ1-1; D not resolved. With 3 bases removed from V and 8 bases from J, the gap between germline ends came to 10 bases. This CDR3 is built from 12 residues. Looked up from germline, CDR1 is SEHNR and CDR2 is FQNEAQ (reference sequence). CDR3 region: CASSFRLTEAFF. The CDR3 bases are TGTGCCAGCAGCTTTCGACTGACCGAAGCTTTCTTT.

The chain combines TRBV12-3 or TRBV12-4 with TRBJ2-7; 7 positions agree with TRBD1. Trimming at V came to 6 bases and at J to 0 bases, leaving 2 bases not matched to a gene. This CDR3 region has 13 residues. CDR3 residues: CASSRDSSYEQYF. CDR3 bases: TGTGCCAGCAGCCGGGACAGCTCCTACGAGCAGTACTTC.

CDR3 residues: CASSLTGQGVMSNQPQHF. The CDR3 coding sequence is TGTGCCAGCAGTTTAACGGGACAGGGGGTAATGAGCAATCAGCCCCAGCATTTT. The chain is built from TRBV28 and TRBJ1-5; 11 nucleotides align to TRBD1. The V segment lost 2 bases and the J segment 1 base; nucleotides outside the gene matches: 7. The CDR3 contains 18 residues. The germline gives CDR1 MDHEN, CDR2 SYDVKM.